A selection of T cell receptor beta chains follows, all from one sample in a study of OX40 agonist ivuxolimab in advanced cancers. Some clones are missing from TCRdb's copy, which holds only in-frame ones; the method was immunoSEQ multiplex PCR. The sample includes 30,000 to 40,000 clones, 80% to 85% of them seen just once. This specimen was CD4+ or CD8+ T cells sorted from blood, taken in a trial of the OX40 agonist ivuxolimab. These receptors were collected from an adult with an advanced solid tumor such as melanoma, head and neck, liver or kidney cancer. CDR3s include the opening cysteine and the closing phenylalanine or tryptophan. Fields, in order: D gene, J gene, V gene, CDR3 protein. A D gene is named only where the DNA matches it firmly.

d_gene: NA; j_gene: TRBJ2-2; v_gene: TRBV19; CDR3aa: CASSNSGSTGELFF
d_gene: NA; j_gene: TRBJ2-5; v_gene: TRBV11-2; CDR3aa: CASSRRQGQETQYF
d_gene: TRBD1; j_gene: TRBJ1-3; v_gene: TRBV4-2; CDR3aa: CASSPDDRASGNTIYF
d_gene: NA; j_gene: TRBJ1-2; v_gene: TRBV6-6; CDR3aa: CASSSPSYSYGYTF
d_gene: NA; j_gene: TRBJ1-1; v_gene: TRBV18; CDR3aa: CASSSGVGRMNTEAFF
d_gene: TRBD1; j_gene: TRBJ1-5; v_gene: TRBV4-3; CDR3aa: CASSQGQGAQPQHF
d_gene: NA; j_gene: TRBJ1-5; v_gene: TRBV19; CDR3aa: CASRLDSNPQPQHF
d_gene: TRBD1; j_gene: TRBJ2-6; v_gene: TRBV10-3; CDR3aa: CAISAIRDRGRTGANVLTF
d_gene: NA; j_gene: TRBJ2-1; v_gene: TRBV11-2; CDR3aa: CASSLDTRRGDEQFF
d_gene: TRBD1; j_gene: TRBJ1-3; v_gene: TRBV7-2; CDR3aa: CASSLASGTGGPGNTIYF
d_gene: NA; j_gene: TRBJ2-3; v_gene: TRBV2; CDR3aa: CASSSPGLRSQYF
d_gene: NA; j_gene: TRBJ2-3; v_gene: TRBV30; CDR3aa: CAWSVVRQIAPDTQYF
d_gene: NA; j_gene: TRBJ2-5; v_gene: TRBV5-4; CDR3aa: CASSPAPWGEQYF
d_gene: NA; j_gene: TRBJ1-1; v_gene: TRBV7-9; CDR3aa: CASSLTWAGPTEAFF
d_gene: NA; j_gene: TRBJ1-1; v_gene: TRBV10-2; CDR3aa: CASSEGRTEAFF
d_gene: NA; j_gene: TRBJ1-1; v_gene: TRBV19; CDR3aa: CASSIQGNTEAFF
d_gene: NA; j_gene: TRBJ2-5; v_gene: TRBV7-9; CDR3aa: CASRRGDTWRETQYF
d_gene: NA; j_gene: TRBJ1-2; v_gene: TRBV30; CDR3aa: CAWSVSNYGYTF
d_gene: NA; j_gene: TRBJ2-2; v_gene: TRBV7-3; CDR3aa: CASSSPNTGELFF
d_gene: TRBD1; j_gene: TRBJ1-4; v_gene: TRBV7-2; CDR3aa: CASSLERGQRQKLFF
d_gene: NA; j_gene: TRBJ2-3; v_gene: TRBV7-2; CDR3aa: CASSLDQNPTDTQYF
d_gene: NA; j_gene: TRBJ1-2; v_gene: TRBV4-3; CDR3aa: CASSQDGRNYGYTF
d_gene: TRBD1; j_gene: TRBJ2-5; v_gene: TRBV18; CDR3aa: CASSPDRGWRQETQYF
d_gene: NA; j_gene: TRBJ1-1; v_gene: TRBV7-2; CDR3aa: CASSSGIRMNTEAFF
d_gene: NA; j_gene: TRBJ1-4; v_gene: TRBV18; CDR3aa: CASSTGTEDEKLFF
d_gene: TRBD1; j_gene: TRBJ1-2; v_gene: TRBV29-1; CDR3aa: CSVGGQENYGYTF
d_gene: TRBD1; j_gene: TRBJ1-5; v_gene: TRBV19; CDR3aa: CASRAGGAENQPQHF